The rows below give T cell receptor beta chains drawn from one sample of a study of shared clonotypes between healthy human individuals. Produced via immunoSEQ multiplex PCR; TCRdb's table is partial and in-frame only. The sample lists about 2.3 million clones; just under 95% were seen once. The sequenced sample was naive CD4+ T cells from PBMCs. Receptor source: a man between 18 and 29 years old in good health. Some clones in this sample may be carry-over from other donors' samples. The CDR3 runs from the conserved cysteine through the conserved F or W. The D gene is left open where the match is weak. Some rows mark clone size as missing; the rest say once, few, many or name a class of expanded clone.

TRBD1	few	TRBJ1-5	TRBV7-9	CASSAPGTGDQPQHF	TGTGCCAGCAGCGCCCCCGGGACAGGGGATCAGCCCCAGCATTTT
.	.	TRBJ2-7	TRBV6-5	CASSTTGPYEQYF	TGTGCCAGCAGTACGACTGGACCCTACGAGCAGTACTTC
.	once	TRBJ2-7	TRBV27	CASSLSEGIYEQYF	TGTGCCAGCAGTTTATCTGAGGGAATCTACGAGCAGTACTTC
.	.	TRBJ2-1	TRBV6-4	CASRRESASYNEQFF	TGTGCCAGCAGGAGGGAATCGGCCTCCTACAATGAGCAGTTCTTC
.	.	TRBJ1-1	TRBV7-9	CASSLGGQTEAFF	TGTGCCAGCAGCTTAGGGGGGCAAACTGAAGCTTTCTTT
.	.	TRBJ2-6	TRBV28	CASSLGGRGTGANVLTF	TGTGCCAGCAGTTTAGGTGGCAGGGGAACTGGGGCCAACGTCCTGACTTTC
TRBD2	.	TRBJ2-1	TRBV11-3	CASSFTWAAGGGDEQFF	TGTGCCAGCAGCTTCACTTGGGCAGCGGGAGGAGGGGATGAGCAGTTCTTC
.	.	TRBJ2-2	TRBV28	CASSYLGREDTGELFF	TGTGCCAGCAGCTACTTGGGCAGGGAAGACACCGGGGAGCTGTTTTTT
.	.	TRBJ1-4	TRBV6-5	CASSYGGATNEKLFF	TGTGCCAGCAGTTACGGTGGGGCGACTAATGAAAAACTGTTTTTT
.	.	TRBJ1-5	TRBV4-1	CASSPTGGDQPQHF	TGCGCCAGCAGCCCAACGGGCGGTGATCAGCCCCAGCATTTT
.	.	TRBJ1-2	TRBV29-1	CSVGANYGYTF	TGCAGCGTCGGGGCTAACTATGGCTACACCTTC
.	.	TRBJ2-2	TRBV18	CASSPPGKSHGELFF	TGTGCCAGCTCACCTCCGGGGAAAAGCCACGGGGAGCTGTTTTTT
TRBD1	.	TRBJ2-7	TRBV14	CASSHRLGTGYVVQYF	TGTGCCAGCAGTCACCGCCTCGGGACAGGCTATGTGGTGCAGTACTTC
TRBD1	.	TRBJ1-2	TRBV14	CASSRGQGAVGYTF	TGTGCCAGCAGCCGCGGACAGGGGGCTGTCGGCTACACCTTC
.	.	TRBJ2-3	TRBV5-1	CASSFRGLSFSSTDTQYF	TGCGCCAGCAGCTTTCGGGGGCTCAGTTTCTCGAGCACAGATACGCAGTATTTT
.	.	TRBJ2-5	TRBV7-8	CASSLGSGSRYQETQYF	TGTGCCAGCAGCTTAGGATCAGGCTCCAGGTACCAAGAGACCCAGTACTTC
TRBD1	.	TRBJ1-1	TRBV28	CASSRVGTGGYTEAFF	TGTGCCAGCAGTCGCGTCGGGACAGGGGGATACACTGAAGCTTTCTTT
.	.	TRBJ2-2	TRBV6-4	CASRDGYGELFF	TGTGCCAGCAGAGACGGTTACGGGGAGCTGTTTTTT